The 5 T cell receptor beta chains below all came from one sample that was sequenced in a study of cytomegalovirus exposure and HLA in healthy donors. Produced via immunoSEQ multiplex PCR; TCRdb's table is partial and in-frame only. The sample lists about 220,000 clones; around 88% were seen once. Sequencing input: PBMCs. These receptors all come from a woman under 30 in good health and CMV-seronegative.

CDR3 amino acids: CASSLYSRGLNSGANVLTF. The CDR3 nucleotides are TGTGCCAGCAGCTTATACTCCAGGGGTCTAAACTCTGGGGCCAACGTCCTGACTTTC. V gene TRBV7-9 combines with J gene TRBJ2-6; possible D gene TRBD1, 6 bases. Germline CDR1 is SEHNR and CDR2 is FQNEAQ (reference sequence). This CDR3 is 19 amino acids long. V was pared by 2 bases and J by 0 bases, with 17 bases between.

The V gene is TRBV7-6, the J gene TRBJ2-1; 7 bases are shared with TRBD2. This CDR3 spans 16 amino acids. Per germline, CDR1 SGHVS and CDR2 FNYEAQ. Trimming at V came to 5 bases and at J to 6 bases, leaving 13 bases not matched to a gene. This CDR3 is CASSTRASGGVNEQFF. The DNA of the CDR3 is TGTGCCAGCAGCACCCGGGCTAGCGGTGGGGTCAATGAGCAGTTCTTC.

This clone has just one count. V is TRBV27 and J is TRBJ2-3, with D possibly TRBD2 on 6 matching bases. From germline, CDR1 is MNHEY and CDR2 SMNVEV (reference sequence). The V end was cut by 8 bases, the J end by 0 bases, with 15 bases between. This CDR3 has 15 residues. Here the CDR3 reads CASASREISTDTQYF. CDR3 in DNA: TGTGCCAGCGCGTCACGGGAGATTAGCACAGATACGCAGTATTTT.

This clone was seen once. The V and J genes are TRBV9 and TRBJ1-2; no clear D. This CDR3 spans 16 amino acids. Looked up from germline, CDR1 is SGDLS and CDR2 is YYNGEE. Trimming removed 1 base from V and 0 bases from J, with 13 bases in between. The CDR3 coding sequence is TGTGCCAGCAGCGTATCGCCAGGAATGTCTAACTATGGCTACACCTTC. Protein product: CASSVSPGMSNYGYTF.

This chain joins TRBV14 and TRBJ1-4, with a possible D match to TRBD1 (5 bases). The CDR3 sequence is 13 residues long. The V and J ends lost 1 base and 8 bases respectively, with 8 bases between them. The germline V gene has CDR1 SGHDN and CDR2 FVKESK. The CDR3 is CASSQVTAEKLFF. CDR3 sequence (DNA): TGTGCCAGCAGCCAAGTGACAGCAGAAAAACTGTTTTTT.